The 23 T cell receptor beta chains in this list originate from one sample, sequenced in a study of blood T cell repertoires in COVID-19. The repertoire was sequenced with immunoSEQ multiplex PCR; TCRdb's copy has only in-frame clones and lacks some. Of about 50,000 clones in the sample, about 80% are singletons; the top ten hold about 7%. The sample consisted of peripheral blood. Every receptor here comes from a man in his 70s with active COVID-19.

CDR3 sequence: CSARDGNTIYF. Written as DNA, the CDR3 is TGCAGTGCTAGAGATGGCAACACCATATATTTT. The gene calls are TRBV20-1 and TRBJ1-3; D is ambiguous. This CDR3 is built from 11 residues. V shed 0 bases and J shed 7 bases, with 4 bases lying between them. Per germline, CDR1 DFQATT and CDR2 SNEGSKA (reference sequence).

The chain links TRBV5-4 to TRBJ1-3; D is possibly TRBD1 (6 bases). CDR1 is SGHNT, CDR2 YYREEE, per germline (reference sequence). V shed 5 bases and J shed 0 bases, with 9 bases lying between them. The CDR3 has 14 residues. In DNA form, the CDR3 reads TGTGCCAGCAGTAAACAGGGCTCTGGAAACACCATATATTTT. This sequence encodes CASSKQGSGNTIYF. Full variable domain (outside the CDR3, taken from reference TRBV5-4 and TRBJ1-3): ETGVTQSPTHLIKTRGQQVTLRCSSQSGHNTVSWYQQALGQGPQFIFQYYREEENGRGNFPPRFSGLQFPNYSSELNVNALELDDSALYLCASSKQGSGNTIYFGEGSWLTVV.

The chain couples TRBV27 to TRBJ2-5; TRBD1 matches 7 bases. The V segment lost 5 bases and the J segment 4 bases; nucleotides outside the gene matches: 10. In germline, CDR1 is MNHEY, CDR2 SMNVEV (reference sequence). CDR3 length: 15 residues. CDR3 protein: CASSARQGNPETQYF. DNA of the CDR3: TGTGCCAGCAGTGCCCGACAGGGTAATCCAGAGACCCAGTACTTC.

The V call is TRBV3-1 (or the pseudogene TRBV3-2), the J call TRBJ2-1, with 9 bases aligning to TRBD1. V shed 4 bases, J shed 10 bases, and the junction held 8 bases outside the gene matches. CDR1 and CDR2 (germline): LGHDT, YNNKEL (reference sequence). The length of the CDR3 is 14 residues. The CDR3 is CASSPRWTGEEQFF. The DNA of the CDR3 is TGTGCCAGCAGCCCGCGCTGGACAGGGGAGGAGCAGTTCTTC.

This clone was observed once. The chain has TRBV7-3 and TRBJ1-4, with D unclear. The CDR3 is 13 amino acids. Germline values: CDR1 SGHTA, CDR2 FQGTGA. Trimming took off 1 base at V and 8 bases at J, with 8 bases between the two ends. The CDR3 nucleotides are TGTGCCAGCAGCTTAAGTCGGGAGGAAAAACTGTTTTTT. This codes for CASSLSREEKLFF.

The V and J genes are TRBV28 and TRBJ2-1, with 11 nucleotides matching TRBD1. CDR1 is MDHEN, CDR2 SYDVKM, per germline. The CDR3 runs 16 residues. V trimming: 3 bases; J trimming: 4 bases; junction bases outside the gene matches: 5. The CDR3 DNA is TGTGCCAGCAGTTTCGCCGGGACAGGGGGTTACAATGAGCAGTTCTTC. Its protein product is CASSFAGTGGYNEQFF.

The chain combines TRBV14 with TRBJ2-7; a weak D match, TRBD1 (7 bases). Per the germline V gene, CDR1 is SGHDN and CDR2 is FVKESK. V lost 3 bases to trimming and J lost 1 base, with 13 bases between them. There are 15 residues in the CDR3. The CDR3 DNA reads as TGTGCCAGCAGCCAGTTGCCAGGGGGGTCCTACGAGCAGTACTTC. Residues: CASSQLPGGSYEQYF.

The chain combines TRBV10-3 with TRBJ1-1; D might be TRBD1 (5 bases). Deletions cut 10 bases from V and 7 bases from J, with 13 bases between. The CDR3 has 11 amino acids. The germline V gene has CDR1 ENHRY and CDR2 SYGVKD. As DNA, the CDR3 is TGTGCCAGCCGGGGGGTCCTTGAAGCTTTCTTT. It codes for CASRGVLEAFF.

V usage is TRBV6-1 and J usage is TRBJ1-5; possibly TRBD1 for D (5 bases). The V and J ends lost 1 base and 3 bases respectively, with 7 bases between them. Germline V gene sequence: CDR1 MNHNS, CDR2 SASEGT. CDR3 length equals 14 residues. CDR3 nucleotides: TGTGCCAGCAGTGAAGTGGGGCCCAATCAGCCCCAGCATTTT. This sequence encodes CASSEVGPNQPQHF.

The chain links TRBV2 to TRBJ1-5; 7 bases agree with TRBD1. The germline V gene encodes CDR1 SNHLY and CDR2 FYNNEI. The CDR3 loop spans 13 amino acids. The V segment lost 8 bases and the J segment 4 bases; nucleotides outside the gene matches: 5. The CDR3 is CASLGQKNQPQHF. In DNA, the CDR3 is TGTGCCAGCCTGGGACAGAAGAATCAGCCCCAGCATTTT.

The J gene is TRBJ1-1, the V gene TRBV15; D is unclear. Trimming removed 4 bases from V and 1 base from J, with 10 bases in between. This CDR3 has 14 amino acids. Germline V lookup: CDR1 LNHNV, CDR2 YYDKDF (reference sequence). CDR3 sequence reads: CATSTGSPNTEAFF. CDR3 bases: TGTGCCACCAGCACGGGGTCCCCGAACACTGAAGCTTTCTTT. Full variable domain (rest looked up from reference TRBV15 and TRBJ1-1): DAMVIQNPRYQVTQFGKPVTLSCSQTLNHNVMYWYQQKSSQAPKLLFHYYDKDFNNEADTPDNFQSRRPNTSFCFLDIRSPGLGDTAMYLCATSTGSPNTEAFFGQGTRLTVV.

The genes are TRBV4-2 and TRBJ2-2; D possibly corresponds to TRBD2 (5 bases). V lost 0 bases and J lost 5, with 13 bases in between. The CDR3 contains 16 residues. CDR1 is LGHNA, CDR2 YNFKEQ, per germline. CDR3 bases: TGTGCCAGCAGCCAAGAAGGGAGCAGTGGGACCGGGGAGCTGTTTTTT. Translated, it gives CASSQEGSSGTGELFF.

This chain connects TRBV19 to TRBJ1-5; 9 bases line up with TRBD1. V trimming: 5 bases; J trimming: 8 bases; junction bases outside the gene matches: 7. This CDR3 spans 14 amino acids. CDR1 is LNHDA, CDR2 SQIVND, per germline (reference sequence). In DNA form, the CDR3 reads TGTGCCAGTAGTGAAGGACAGGGGATTGAGCCCCAGCATTTT. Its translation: CASSEGQGIEPQHF.

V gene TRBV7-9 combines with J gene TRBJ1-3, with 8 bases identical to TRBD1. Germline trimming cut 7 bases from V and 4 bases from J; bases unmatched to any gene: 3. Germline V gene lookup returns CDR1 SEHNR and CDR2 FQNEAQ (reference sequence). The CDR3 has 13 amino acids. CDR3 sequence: CASTGGLGNTIYF. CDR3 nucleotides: TGTGCCAGCACAGGGGGCCTCGGAAACACCATATATTTT.

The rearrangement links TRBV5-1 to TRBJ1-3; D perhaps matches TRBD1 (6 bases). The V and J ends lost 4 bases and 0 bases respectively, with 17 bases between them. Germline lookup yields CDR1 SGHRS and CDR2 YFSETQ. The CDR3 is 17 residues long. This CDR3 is CASSLAPGHRSGNTIYF. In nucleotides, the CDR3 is TGCGCCAGCAGCCTTGCGCCGGGACATCGCTCTGGAAACACCATATATTTT.

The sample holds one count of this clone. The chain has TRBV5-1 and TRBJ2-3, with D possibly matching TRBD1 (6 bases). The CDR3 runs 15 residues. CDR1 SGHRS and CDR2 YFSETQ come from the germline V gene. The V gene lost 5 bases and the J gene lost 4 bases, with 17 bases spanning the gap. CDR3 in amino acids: CASRVSGATADTQYF. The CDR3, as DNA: TGCGCCAGCAGGGTGTCAGGGGCGACCGCAGATACGCAGTATTTT. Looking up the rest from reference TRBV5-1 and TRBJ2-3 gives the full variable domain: KAGVTQTPRYLIKTRGQQVTLSCSPISGHRSVSWYQQTPGQGLQFLFEYFSETQRNKGNFPGRFSGRQFSNSRSEMNVSTLELGDSALYLCASRVSGATADTQYFGPGTRLTVL.

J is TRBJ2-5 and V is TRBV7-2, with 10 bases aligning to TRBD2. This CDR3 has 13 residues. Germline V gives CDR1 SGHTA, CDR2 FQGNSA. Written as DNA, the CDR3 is TGTGCAACTAGCGGGACCTTCCAAGAGACCCAGTACTTC. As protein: CATSGTFQETQYF.

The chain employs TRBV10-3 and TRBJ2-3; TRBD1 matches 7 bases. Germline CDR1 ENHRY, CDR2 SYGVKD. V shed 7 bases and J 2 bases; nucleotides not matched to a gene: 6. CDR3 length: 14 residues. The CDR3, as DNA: TGTGCCATCAACCGGGACAGCAACACAGATACGCAGTATTTT. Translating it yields CAINRDSNTDTQYF.

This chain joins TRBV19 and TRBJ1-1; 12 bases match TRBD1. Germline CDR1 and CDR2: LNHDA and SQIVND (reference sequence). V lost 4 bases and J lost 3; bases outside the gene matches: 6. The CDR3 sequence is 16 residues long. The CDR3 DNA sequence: TGTGCCAGTAGTACCGGGACAGGGGGCGGGTACACTGAAGCTTTCTTT. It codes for CASSTGTGGGYTEAFF. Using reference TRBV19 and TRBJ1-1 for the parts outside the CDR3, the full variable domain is DGGITQSPKYLFRKEGQNVTLSCEQNLNHDAMYWYRQDPGQGLRLIYYSQIVNDFQKGDIAEGYSVSREKKESFPLTVTSAQKNPTAFYLCASSTGTGGGYTEAFFGQGTRLTVV.

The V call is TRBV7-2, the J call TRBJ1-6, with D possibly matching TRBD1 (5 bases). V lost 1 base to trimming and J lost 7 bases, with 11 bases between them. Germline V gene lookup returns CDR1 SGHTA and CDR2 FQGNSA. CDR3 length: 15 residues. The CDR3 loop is CASSLDSGGNSPLHF. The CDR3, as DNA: TGTGCCAGCAGCTTAGATTCGGGGGGAAATTCACCCCTCCACTTT.

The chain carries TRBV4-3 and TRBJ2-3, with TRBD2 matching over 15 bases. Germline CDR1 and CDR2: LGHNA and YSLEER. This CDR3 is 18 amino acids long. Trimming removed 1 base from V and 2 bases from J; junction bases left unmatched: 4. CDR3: CASSQVGTSGGYTDTQYF. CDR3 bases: TGCGCCAGCAGCCAAGTCGGGACTAGCGGGGGGTACACAGATACGCAGTATTTT.

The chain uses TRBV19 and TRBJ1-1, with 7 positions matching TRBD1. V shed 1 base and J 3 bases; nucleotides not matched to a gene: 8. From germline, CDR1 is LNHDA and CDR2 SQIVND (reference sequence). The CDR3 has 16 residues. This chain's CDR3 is CASSIGGTVPHTEAFF. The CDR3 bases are TGTGCCAGTAGTATAGGGGGGACAGTGCCTCACACTGAAGCTTTCTTT.

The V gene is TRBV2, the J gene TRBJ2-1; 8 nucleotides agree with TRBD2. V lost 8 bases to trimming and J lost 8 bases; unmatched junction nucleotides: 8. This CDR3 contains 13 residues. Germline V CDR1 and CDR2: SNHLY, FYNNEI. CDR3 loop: CASSGTRGHEQFF. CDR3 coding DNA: TGTGCCAGCTCCGGGACTAGGGGTCATGAGCAGTTCTTC.